The present TCR beta chain was sequenced within a study of early T cells in non-severe SARS-CoV-2 infection. From the 5' RACE reads, TCRdb called clonotypes with MiXCR, one entry per CDR3 protein. The sample lists some 71,000 distinct CDR3 sequences; 9.5% were seen once. Germline CDR1 reads MNHEY; CDR2 reads SVGEGT. V lost 8 bases and J lost 4; bases outside the gene matches: 7. The CDR3 has 14 amino acids. The sample comprised whole blood. The rearrangement links TRBV6-2 or TRBV6-3 to TRBJ2-2; 7 nucleotides match TRBD1. The origin of this receptor is an adult who was a healthcare worker with PCR-confirmed SARS-CoV-2 infection or an uninfected control (not recorded which). The CDR3 nucleotides read TGTGCCAGCGGAATGACAGGGCGCACCGGGGAGCTGTTTTTT. Protein product: CASGMTGRTGELFF.